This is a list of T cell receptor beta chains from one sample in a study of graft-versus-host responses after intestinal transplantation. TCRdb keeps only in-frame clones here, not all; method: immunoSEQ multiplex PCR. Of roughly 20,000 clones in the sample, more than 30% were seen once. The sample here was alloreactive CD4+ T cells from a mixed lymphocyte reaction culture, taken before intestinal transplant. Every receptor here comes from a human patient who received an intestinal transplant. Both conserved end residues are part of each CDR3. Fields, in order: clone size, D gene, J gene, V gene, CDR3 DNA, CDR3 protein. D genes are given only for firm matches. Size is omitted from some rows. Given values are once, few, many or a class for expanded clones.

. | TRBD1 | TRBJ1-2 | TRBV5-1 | TGCGCCAGCAGCGTGACAGGGGGAATTTTCTATGGCTACACCTTC | CASSVTGGIFYGYTF
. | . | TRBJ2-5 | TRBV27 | TGTGCCAGCAGTTTCATCTGGACGGGGTCCATTTACCAAGAGACCCAGTACTTC | CASSFIWTGSIYQETQYF
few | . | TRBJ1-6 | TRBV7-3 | TGTGCCAGCAGTTCATTACTTTCTCCCGTACAGGGTAGAGAGGCACCCCTCCACTTT | CASSSLLSPVQGREAPLHF
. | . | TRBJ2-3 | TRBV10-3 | TGTGCCACCACTCCTAGCACAGATACGCAGTATTTT | CATTPSTDTQYF
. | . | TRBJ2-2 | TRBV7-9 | TGTGCCAGCAGCTTTGGCAGCCGCGCCGGGGAGCTGTTTTTT | CASSFGSRAGELFF
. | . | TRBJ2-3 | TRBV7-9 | TGTGCCAGCAGCAGACGTAGAGGCACAGATACGCAGTATTTT | CASSRRRGTDTQYF
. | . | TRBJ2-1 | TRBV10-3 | TGTGCCATCAGAAAGGGGCATGAGCAGTTCTTC | CAIRKGHEQFF
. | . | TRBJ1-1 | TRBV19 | TGTGCCAGTAAAACTGTGGCACCCGGTAGTCACACTGAAGCTTTCTTT | CASKTVAPGSHTEAFF
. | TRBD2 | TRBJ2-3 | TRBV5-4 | TGTGCCAGCAGCTTGGGAGCGGGGGGGTTTACAGATACGCAGTATTTT | CASSLGAGGFTDTQYF
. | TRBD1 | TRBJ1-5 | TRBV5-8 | TGTGCCAGCAGCTTGGGGGACAGGGTCAATCAGCCCCAGCATTTT | CASSLGDRVNQPQHF
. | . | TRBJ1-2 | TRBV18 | TGTGCCAGCTCACCAAGAAGTCCGGCTACTAACTATGGCTACACCTTC | CASSPRSPATNYGYTF
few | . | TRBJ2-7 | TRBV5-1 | TGCGCCAGCAGCTTGATAACGGGGAACGTTTACGAGCAGTACTTC | CASSLITGNVYEQYF
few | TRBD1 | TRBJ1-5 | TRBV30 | TGTGCCTGGGGGGACAGGGGTAATCAGCCCCAGCATTTT | CAWGDRGNQPQHF
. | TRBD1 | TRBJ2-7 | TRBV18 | TGTGCCAGCTCAGAAGGACAGGGTAATTCCTACGAGCAGTACTTC | CASSEGQGNSYEQYF
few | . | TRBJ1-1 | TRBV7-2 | TGTGCCAGCAGCTTAGTCGGGACAAGACAAGCTGAAGCTTTCTTT | CASSLVGTRQAEAFF
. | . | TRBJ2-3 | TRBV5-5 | TGTGCCAGCAGCTGGAGAGTGGATACGCAGTATTTT | CASSWRVDTQYF
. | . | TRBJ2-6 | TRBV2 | TGTGCCAGCCGGGGTCGAGGCTCTGGGGCCAACGTCCTGACTTTC | CASRGRGSGANVLTF
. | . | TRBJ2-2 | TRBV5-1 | TGCGCCAGCAGCCAAAGGACAGCGGGCACCGGGGAGCTGTTTTTT | CASSQRTAGTGELFF
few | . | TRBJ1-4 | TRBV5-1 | TGCGCCAGCGCCCGGGACGCTAATGAAAAACTGTTTTTT | CASARDANEKLFF
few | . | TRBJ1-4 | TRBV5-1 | TGCGCCAGCAGCTGGAACGTCCGGCGGGGAGAAAAACTGTTTTTT | CASSWNVRRGEKLFF
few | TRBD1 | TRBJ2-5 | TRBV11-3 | TGTGCCAGCAGCGCGAGACAGGGGGAGACCCAGTACTTC | CASSARQGETQYF
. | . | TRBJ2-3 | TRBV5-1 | TGCGCCAGCAGCCTGGGTGGGGGCACAGATACGCAGTATTTT | CASSLGGGTDTQYF